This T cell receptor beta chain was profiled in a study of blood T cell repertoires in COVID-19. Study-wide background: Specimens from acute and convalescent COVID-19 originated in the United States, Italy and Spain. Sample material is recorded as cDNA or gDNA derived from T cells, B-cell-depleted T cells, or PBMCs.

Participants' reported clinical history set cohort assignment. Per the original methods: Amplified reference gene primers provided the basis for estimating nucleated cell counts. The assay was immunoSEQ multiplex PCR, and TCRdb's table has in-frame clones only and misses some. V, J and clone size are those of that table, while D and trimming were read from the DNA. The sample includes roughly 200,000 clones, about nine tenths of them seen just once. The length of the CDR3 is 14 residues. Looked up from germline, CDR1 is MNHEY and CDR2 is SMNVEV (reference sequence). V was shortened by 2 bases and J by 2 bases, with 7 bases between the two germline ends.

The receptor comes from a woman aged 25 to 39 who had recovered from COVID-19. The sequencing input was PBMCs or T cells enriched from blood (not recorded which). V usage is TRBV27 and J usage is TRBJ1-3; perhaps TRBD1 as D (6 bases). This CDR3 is CASSLAGAGNTIYF. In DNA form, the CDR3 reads TGTGCCAGCAGTTTAGCAGGGGCTGGAAACACCATATATTTT.